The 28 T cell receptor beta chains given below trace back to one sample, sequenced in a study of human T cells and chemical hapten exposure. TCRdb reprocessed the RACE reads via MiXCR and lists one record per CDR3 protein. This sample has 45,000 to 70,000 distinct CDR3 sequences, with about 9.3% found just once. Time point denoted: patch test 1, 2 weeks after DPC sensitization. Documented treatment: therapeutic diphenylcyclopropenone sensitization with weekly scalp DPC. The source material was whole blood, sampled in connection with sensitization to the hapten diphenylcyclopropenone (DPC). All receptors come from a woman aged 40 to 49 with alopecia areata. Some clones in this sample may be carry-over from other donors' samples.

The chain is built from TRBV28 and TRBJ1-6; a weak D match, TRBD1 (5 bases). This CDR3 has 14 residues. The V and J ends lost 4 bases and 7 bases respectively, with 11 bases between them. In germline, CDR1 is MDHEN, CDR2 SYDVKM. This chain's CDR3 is CASSSGLWNSPLHF. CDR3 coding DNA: TGTGCCAGCAGTTCAGGGTTGTGGAATTCACCCCTCCACTTT.

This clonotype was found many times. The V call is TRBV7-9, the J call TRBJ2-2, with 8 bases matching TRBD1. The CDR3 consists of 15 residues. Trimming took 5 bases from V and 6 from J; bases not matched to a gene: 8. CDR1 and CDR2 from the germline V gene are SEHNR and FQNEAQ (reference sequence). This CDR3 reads CASSPTQQGAGELFF. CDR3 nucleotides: TGTGCCAGCAGCCCGACCCAACAGGGGGCCGGGGAGCTGTTTTTT.

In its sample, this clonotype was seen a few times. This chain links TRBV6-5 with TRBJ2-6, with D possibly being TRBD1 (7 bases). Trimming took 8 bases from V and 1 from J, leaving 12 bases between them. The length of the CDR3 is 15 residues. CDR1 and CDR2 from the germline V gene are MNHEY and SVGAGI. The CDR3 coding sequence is TGTGCCAGCGGCAGGGGGGCATCTGGGGCCAACGTCCTGACTTTC. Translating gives CASGRGASGANVLTF.

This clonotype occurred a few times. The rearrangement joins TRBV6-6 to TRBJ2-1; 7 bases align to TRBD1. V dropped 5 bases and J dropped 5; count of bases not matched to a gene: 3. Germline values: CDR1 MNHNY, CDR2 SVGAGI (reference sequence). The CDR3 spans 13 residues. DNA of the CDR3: TGTGCCAGCAGTGGGGGACAGCACAATGAGCAGTTCTTC. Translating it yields CASSGGQHNEQFF.

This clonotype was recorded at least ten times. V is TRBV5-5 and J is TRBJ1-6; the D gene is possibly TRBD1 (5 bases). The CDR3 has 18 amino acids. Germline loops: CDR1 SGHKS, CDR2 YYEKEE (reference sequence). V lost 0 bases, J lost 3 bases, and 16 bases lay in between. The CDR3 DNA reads TGTGCCAGCAGCTTGGATCCCTTGGAAACAGGCTATAATTCACCCCTCCACTTT. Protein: CASSLDPLETGYNSPLHF.

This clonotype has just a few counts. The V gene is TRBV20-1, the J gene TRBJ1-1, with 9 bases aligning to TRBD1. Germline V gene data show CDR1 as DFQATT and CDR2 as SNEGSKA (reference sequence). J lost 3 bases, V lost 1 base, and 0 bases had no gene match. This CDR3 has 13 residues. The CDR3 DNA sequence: TGCAGTGCTAGAGGACAGGGGGACACTGAAGCTTTCTTT. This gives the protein CSARGQGDTEAFF.

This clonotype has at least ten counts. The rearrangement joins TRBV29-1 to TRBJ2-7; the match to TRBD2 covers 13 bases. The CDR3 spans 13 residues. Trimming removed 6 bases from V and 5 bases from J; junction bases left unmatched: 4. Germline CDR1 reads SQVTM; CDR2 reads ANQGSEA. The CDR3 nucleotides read TGCAGCGTGGGACTAGCGGGGTCCCACGAGCAGTACTTC. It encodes CSVGLAGSHEQYF.

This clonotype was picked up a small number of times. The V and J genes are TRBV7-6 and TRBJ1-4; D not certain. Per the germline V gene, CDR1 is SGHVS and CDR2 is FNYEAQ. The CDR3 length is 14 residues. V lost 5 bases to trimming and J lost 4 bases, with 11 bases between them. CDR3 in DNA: TGTGCCAGCAGCCTGGTGGAGGGTAATGAAAAACTGTTTTTT. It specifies CASSLVEGNEKLFF. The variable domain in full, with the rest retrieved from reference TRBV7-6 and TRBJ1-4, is GAGVSQSPRYKVTKRGQDVALRCDPISGHVSLYWYRQALGQGPEFLTYFNYEAQQDKSGLPNDRFSAERPEGSISTLTIQRTEQRDSAMYRCASSLVEGNEKLFFGSGTQLSVL.

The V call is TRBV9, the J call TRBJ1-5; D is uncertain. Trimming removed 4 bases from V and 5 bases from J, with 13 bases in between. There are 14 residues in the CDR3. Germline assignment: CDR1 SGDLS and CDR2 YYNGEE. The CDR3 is CASSTDGEDQPQHF. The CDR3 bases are TGTGCCAGCAGCACCGACGGGGAGGATCAGCCCCAGCATTTT.

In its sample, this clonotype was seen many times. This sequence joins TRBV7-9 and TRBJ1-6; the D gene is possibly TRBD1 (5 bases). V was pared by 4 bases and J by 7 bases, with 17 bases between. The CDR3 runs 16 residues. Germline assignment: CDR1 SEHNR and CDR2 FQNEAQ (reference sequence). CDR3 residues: CASSSPNGGGNSPLHF. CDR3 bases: TGTGCCAGCAGCTCACCGAATGGGGGAGGAAATTCACCCCTCCACTTT.

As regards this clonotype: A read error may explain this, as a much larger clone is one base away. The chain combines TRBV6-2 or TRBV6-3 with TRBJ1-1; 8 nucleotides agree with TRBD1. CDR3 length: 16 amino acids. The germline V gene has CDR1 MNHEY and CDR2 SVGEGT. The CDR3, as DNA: TGTGCCAGCATTTTACTCCCTGGACAGGGAAACATTGAAGCTTTCTTT. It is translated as CASILLPGQGNIEAFF.

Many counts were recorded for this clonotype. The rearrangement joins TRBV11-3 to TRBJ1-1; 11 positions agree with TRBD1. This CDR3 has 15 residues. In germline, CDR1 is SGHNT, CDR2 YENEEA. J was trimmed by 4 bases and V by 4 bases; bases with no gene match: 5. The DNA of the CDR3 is TGTGCCAGCAGCTCCCCCGGGACAGGGGGCACTGAAGCTTTCTTT. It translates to CASSSPGTGGTEAFF.

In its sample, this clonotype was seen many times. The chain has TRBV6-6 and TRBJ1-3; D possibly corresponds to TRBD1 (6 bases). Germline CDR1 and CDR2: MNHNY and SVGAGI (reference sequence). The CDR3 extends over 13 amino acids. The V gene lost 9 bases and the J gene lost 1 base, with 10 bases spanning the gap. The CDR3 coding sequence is TGTGCCAGTCTACAGGGATCTGGAAACACCATATATTTT. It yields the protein CASLQGSGNTIYF.

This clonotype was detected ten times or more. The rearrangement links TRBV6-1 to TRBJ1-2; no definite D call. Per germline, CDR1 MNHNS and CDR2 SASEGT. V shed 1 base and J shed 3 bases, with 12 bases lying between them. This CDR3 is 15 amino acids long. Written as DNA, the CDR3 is TGTGCCAGCAGTGAAGAGGGATTTCTCGACTATGGCTACACCTTC. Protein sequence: CASSEEGFLDYGYTF.

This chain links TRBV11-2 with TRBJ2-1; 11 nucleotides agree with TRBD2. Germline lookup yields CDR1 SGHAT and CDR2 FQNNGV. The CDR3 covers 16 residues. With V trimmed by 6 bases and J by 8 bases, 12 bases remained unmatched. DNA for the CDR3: TGTGCCAGCAGTCATCCCGCGACTAGCGGGGAGGATGAGCAGTTCTTC. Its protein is CASSHPATSGEDEQFF.

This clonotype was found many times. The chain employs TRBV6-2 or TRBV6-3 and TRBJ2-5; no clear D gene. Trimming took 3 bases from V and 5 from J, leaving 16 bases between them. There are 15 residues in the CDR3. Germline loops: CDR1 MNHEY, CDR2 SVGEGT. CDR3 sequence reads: CASSYYIGTRETQYF. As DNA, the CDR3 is TGTGCCAGCAGTTATTACATCGGCACCCGGGAGACCCAGTACTTC.

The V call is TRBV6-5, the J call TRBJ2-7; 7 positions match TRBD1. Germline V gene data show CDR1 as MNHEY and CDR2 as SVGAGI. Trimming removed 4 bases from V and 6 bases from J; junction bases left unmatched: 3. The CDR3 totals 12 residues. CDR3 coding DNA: TGTGCCAGCAGTTGCGCAGGGGGCGAGCAGTACTTC. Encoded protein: CASSCAGGEQYF.

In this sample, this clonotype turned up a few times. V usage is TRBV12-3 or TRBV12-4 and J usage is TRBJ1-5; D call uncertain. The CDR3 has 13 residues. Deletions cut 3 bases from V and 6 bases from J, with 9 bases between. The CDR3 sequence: CASSFGDGQPQHF. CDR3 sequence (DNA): TGTGCCAGCAGTTTTGGGGATGGTCAGCCCCAGCATTTT.

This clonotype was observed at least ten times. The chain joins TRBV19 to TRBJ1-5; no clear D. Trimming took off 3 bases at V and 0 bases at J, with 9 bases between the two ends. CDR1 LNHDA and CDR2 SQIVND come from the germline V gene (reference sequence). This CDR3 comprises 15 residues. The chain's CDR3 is CASSIGAVSNQPQHF. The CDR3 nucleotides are TGTGCCAGTAGTATTGGAGCTGTTAGCAATCAGCCCCAGCATTTT.

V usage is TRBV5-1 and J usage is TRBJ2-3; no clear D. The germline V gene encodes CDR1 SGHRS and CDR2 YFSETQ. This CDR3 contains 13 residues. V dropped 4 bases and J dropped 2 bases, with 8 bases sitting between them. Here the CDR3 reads CASSPRYTDTQYF. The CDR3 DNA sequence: TGCGCCAGCAGCCCCAGGTACACAGATACGCAGTATTTT.

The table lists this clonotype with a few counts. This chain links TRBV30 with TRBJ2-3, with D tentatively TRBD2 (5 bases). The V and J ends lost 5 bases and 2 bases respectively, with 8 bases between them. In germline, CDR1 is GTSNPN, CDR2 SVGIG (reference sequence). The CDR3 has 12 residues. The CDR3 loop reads CAWARVTDTQYF. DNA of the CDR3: TGTGCCTGGGCGAGGGTCACAGATACGCAGTATTTT.

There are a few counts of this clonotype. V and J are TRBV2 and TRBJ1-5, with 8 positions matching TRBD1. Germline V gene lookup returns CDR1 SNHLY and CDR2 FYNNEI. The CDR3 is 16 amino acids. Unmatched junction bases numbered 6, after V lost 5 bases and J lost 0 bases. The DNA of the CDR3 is TGTGCCAGCAGTCGACAGGGGATGAATAGCAATCAGCCCCAGCATTTT. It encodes CASSRQGMNSNQPQHF.

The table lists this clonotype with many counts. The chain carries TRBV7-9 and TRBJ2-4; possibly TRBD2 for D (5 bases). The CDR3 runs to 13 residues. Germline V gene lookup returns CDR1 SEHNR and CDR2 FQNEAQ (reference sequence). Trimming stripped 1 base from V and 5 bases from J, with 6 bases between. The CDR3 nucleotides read TGTGCCAGCAGCTTAGGGCGGGAAAACATTCAGTACTTC. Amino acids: CASSLGRENIQYF.

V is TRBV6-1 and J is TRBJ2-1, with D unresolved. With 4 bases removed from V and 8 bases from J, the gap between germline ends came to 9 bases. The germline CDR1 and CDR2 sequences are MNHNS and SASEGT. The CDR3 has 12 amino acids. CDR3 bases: TGTGCCAGCAGTGTTCGGGTCTATGAGCAGTTCTTC. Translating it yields CASSVRVYEQFF.

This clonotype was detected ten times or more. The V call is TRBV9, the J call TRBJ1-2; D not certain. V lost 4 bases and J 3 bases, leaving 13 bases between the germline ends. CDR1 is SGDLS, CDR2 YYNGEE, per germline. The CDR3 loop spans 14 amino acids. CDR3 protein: CASSRVIRDYGYTF. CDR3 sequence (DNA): TGTGCCAGCAGCCGGGTCATCCGAGACTATGGCTACACCTTC. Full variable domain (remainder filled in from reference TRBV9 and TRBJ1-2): DSGVTQTPKHLITATGQRVTLRCSPRSGDLSVYWYQQSLDQGLQFLIQYYNGEERAKGNILERFSAQQFPDLHSELNLSSLELGDSALYFCASSRVIRDYGYTFGSGTRLTVV.

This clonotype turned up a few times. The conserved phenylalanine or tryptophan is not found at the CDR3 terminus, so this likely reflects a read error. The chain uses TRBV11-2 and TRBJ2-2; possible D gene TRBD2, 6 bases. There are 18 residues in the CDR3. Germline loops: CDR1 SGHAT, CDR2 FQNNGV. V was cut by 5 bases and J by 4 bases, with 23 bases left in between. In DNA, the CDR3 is TGTGCCAGCAGCCTTTGGGTGTCTAGCGTGCGGAGCACCGGGGAGCTGTTTTCT. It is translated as CASSLWVSSVRSTGELFS.

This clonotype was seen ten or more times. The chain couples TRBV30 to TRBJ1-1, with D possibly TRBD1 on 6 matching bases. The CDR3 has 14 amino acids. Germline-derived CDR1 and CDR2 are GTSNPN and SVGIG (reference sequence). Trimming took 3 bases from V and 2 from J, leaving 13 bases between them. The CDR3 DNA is TGTGCCTGGAGAGCTACAGGGATCAACACTGAAGCTTTCTTT. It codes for CAWRATGINTEAFF. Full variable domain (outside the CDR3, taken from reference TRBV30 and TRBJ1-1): SQTIHQWPATLVQPVGSPLSLECTVEGTSNPNLYWYRQAAGRGLQLLFYSVGIGQISSEVPQNLSASRPQDRQFILSSKKLLLSDSGFYLCAWRATGINTEAFFGQGTRLTVV.

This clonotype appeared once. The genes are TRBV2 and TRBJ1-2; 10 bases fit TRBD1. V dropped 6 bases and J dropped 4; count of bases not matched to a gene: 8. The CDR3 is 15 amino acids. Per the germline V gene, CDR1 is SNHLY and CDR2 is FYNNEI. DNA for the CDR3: TGTGCCAGCAGCCCCGGGACAGGGGCCGGCTATGGCTACACCTTC. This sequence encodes CASSPGTGAGYGYTF.